This T cell receptor beta chain derives from a study of shared clonotypes between healthy human individuals. Clones were read by immunoSEQ multiplex PCR, and TCRdb kept only the in-frame ones, dropping some. The data hold millions of clones, with approximately 93% observed a single time. Germline trimming cut 1 base from V and 7 bases from J; bases unmatched to any gene: 11. The CDR3 has 16 amino acids. Germline lookup yields CDR1 LNHNV and CDR2 YYDKDF (reference sequence). The gene calls are TRBV15 and TRBJ2-7, with 9 bases aligning to TRBD2. This TCR came from a man aged 18 to 30 in good health. Some clones in this sample may be carry-over from other donors' samples. Sequencing was performed on naive CD4+ T cells from PBMCs. Subset described: CD45RA+ positively selected. Here the CDR3 reads CATSRGRVAGVGEQYF. The CDR3 DNA reads as TGTGCCACCAGCAGAGGGAGGGTAGCGGGGGTGGGAGAGCAGTACTTC.